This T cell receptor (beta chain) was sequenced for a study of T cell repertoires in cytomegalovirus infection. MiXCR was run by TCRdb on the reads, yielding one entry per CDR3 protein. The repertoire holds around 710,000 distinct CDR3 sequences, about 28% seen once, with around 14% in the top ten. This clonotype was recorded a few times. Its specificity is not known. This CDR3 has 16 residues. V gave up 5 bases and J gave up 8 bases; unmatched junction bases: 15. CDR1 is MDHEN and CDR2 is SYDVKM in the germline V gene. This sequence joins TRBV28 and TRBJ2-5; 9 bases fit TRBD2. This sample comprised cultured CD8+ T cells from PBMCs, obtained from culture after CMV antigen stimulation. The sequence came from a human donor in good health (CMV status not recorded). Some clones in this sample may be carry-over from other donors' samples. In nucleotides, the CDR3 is TGTGCCAGCAGTCCGAGAATTAGCGGGGGTAAAGGAACCCAGTACTTC. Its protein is CASSPRISGGKGTQYF.